Included here is one TCR beta chain sequence, with context. The data originate from a study of Ad26.COV2.S vaccination and SARS-CoV-2 variants. Clones were sequenced by immunoSEQ multiplex PCR, and TCRdb holds only the in-frame ones, with some missing. Of around 370,000 clones in the sample, 92% were seen once. V was shortened by 0 bases and J by 8 bases, with 14 bases between the two germline ends. The CDR3 consists of 16 residues. CDR1 is SGHTA and CDR2 is FQGTGA in the germline V gene. The material was peripheral blood, obtained after recovery from COVID-19. The source is a human donor who had recovered from COVID-19. The rearrangement uses TRBV7-3 and TRBJ1-6; perhaps TRBD1 as D (6 bases). The DNA of the CDR3 is TGTGCCAGCAGCTTAACAGCATTACAGGGCGATTCACCCCTCCACTTT. It encodes CASSLTALQGDSPLHF.